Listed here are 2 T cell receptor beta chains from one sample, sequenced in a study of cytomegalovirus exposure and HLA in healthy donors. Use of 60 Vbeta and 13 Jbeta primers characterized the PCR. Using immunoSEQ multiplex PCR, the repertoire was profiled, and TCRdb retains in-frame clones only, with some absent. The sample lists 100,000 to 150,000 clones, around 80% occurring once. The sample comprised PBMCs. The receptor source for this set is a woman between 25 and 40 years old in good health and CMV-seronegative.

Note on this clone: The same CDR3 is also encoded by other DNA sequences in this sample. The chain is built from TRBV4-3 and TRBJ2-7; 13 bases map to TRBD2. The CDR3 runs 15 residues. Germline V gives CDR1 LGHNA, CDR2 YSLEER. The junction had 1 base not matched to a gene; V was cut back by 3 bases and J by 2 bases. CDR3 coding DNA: TGCGCCAGCAGCCAGGGGACTAGCGGGACCTACGAGCAGTACTTC. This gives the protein CASSQGTSGTYEQYF.

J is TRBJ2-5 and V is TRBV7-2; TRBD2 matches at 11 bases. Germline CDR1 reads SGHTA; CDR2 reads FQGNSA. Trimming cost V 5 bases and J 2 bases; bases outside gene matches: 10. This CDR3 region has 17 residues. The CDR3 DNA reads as TGTGCCAGCAGCCCAAGGACTAGCGGGTTCGGTCAAGAGACCCAGTACTTC. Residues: CASSPRTSGFGQETQYF.